The 17 T cell receptor beta chains given below trace back to one sample, sequenced in a study of beta chain features in type 1 diabetes. Antigens of these TCRs are unknown. General study findings and limits: In all four CD4+ subsets, TCRB CDR3 length was significantly, moderately reduced in type 1 diabetes.

Investigators reverse transcribed all isolated RNA, so they sequenced expressed TCRB transcripts. Clones were read by immunoSEQ multiplex PCR, and TCRdb kept only the in-frame ones, dropping some. Here the sample spans approximately 150,000 clones, around an eighth being singletons. Sequencing input: central memory CD4+ T cells from blood. The receptors derive from a man between 18 and 29 years old with type 1 diabetes.

This clone has a handful of counts. The chain joins TRBV27 to TRBJ2-7; D not resolved. This CDR3 is 13 amino acids long. The germline gives CDR1 MNHEY, CDR2 SMNVEV (reference sequence). Trimming cost V 5 bases and J 0 bases, with 8 bases left between them. The CDR3 protein is CASSPQISYEQYF. The CDR3 coding sequence is TGTGCCAGCAGTCCCCAGATCTCCTACGAGCAGTACTTC.

This rearrangement joins TRBV27 to TRBJ2-3; D is perhaps TRBD2 (5 bases). The CDR3 extends over 16 amino acids. V dropped 4 bases and J dropped 1 base, with 15 bases sitting between them. The germline gives CDR1 MNHEY, CDR2 SMNVEV (reference sequence). CDR3 in amino acids: CASSWRVPMGTDTQYF. CDR3 DNA: TGTGCCAGCAGTTGGCGGGTCCCAATGGGCACAGATACGCAGTATTTT.

This clone occurred a few times. This chain uses TRBV18 with TRBJ2-1; D not resolved. The CDR3 loop spans 11 amino acids. Germline CDR1 KGHSH, CDR2 LQKENI. The V end lost 6 bases, the J end lost 8 bases, and 8 bases lay between the germline ends. The CDR3 DNA reads as TGTGCCAGCTCCCTGTCGGATGAGCAGTTCTTC. This sequence encodes CASSLSDEQFF.

The rearrangement joins TRBV7-2 to TRBJ2-5; 9 bases align to TRBD2. V lost 5 bases and J lost 0; bases outside the gene matches: 7. Germline assignment: CDR1 SGHTA and CDR2 FQGNSA. This CDR3 has 16 amino acids. The CDR3 loop is CASSAPGLAHQETQYF. Here the CDR3 DNA reads TGTGCCAGCAGCGCTCCGGGACTAGCCCACCAAGAGACCCAGTACTTC.

The chain has TRBV11-2 and TRBJ2-3; no clear D gene. V was pared by 3 bases and J by 4 bases, with 14 bases between. CDR1 is SGHAT and CDR2 is FQNNGV in the germline V gene. This CDR3 has 15 amino acids. CDR3 sequence: CASSLGSAGPDTQYF. The CDR3 region has the DNA TGTGCCAGCAGCTTGGGTAGTGCAGGACCAGATACGCAGTATTTT.

The chain couples TRBV15 to TRBJ1-5; D is unclear. Trimming stripped 2 bases from V and 7 bases from J, with 12 bases between. This CDR3 spans 14 amino acids. From germline, CDR1 is LNHNV and CDR2 YYDKDF (reference sequence). The CDR3 here is CATSRSSTEQPQHF. Written as DNA, the CDR3 is TGTGCCACCAGCAGATCCTCGACCGAACAGCCCCAGCATTTT.

Points on this clone: A single base separates this from a much larger clone, so it may be a read error. Other DNA sequences from this sample encode an identical CDR3 as well. In DNA form, the CDR3 reads TGCGCCAGCAGCTCTGGACTGGCTGGGGAGACCCAGTACTTC. Encoded protein: CASSSGLAGETQYF. The chain employs TRBV5-1 and TRBJ2-5; TRBD2 is a possible D gene (5 bases). This CDR3 region has 14 residues. Trimming removed 3 bases from V and 5 bases from J, with 14 bases in between. Germline assignment: CDR1 SGHRS and CDR2 YFSETQ.

As to this clone: The identical CDR3 is also encoded by other nucleotide sequences in the sample. This chain uses TRBV18 with TRBJ2-7, with 8 bases matching TRBD2. V lost 6 bases to trimming and J lost 5 bases; unmatched junction nucleotides: 3. The CDR3 totals 12 residues. The germline V gene has CDR1 KGHSH and CDR2 LQKENI. The CDR3 nucleotides are TGTGCCAGCTCCCCGCGGGGGGACGAGCAGTACTTC. It is translated as CASSPRGDEQYF.

The CDR3 nucleotides are TGTGCCAGCAGTGGGCCCTCAGATACGCAGTATTTT. As protein: CASSGPSDTQYF. The rearrangement uses TRBV9 and TRBJ2-3; no clear D. Germline lookup yields CDR1 SGDLS and CDR2 YYNGEE. This CDR3 is built from 12 residues. V dropped 5 bases and J dropped 4 bases, with 8 bases sitting between them.

This clone was recorded a few times. The V and J genes are TRBV5-1 and TRBJ2-1, with 8 nucleotides matching TRBD2. The CDR3 loop spans 15 amino acids. J gave up 2 bases and V 0 bases, and 1 base lay outside the gene matches. The V gene's germline CDR1 is SGHRS and CDR2 YFSETQ. DNA of the CDR3: TGCGCCAGCAGCTTGGAAGCGGGGGCCTACAATGAGCAGTTCTTC. This encodes CASSLEAGAYNEQFF.

The V and J genes are TRBV25-1 and TRBJ1-6, with D tentatively TRBD1 (5 bases). Germline V gene lookup returns CDR1 MGHDK and CDR2 SYGVNS. The germline V and J ends were trimmed by 2 bases and 6 bases, with 8 bases remaining between them. The CDR3 is 14 residues long. CDR3 nucleotides: TGTGCCAGCAGTGAACCAGGGTTTAATTCACCCCTCCACTTT. Residues: CASSEPGFNSPLHF.

This clone was recorded many times. V is TRBV4-1 and J is TRBJ1-2; D might be TRBD1 (6 bases). The CDR3 is 14 amino acids. V dropped 0 bases and J dropped 5 bases, with 10 bases sitting between them. Germline V gene sequence: CDR1 MGHRA, CDR2 YSYEKL. Written as DNA, the CDR3 is TGCGCCAGCAGCCAAGAGACAGGAGAGTATGGCTACACCTTC. As protein: CASSQETGEYGYTF.

The table lists this clone with a few counts. The rearrangement links TRBV6-1 to TRBJ1-2; D gene unclear. The CDR3 runs to 12 residues. The germline CDR1 and CDR2 sequences are MNHNS and SASEGT. Deletions cut 6 bases from V and 1 base from J, with 6 bases between. The CDR3 region has the DNA TGTGCCAGCAGGACGGGTAACTATGGCTACACCTTC. Residues: CASRTGNYGYTF.

The chain links TRBV29-1 to TRBJ2-5; 11 bases map to TRBD2. The CDR3 is made up of 14 amino acids. J lost 1 base, V lost 5 bases, and 3 bases had no gene match. Germline values: CDR1 SQVTM, CDR2 ANQGSEA. The CDR3 DNA follows: TGCAGCGTTACTAGCGGGGGAAGCCAAGAGACCCAGTACTTC. Translated: CSVTSGGSQETQYF.

The rearrangement links TRBV30 to TRBJ1-1, with no clear D. V lost 6 bases to trimming and J lost 3 bases, with 11 bases between them. Looked up from germline, CDR1 is GTSNPN and CDR2 is SVGIG (reference sequence). This CDR3 spans 12 amino acids. CDR3 protein: CACDLTHTEAFF. DNA for the CDR3: TGTGCCTGCGATCTCACGCACACTGAAGCTTTCTTT.

This clone was found many times. This rearrangement joins TRBV30 to TRBJ2-5; 9 bases are a match to TRBD2. Trimming cost V 4 bases and J 4 bases; bases outside gene matches: 1. Germline CDR1 GTSNPN, CDR2 SVGIG (reference sequence). This CDR3 region has 12 residues. The CDR3 DNA reads TGTGCCTGGACTAGCGGGGCAGAGACCCAGTACTTC. It yields the protein CAWTSGAETQYF.

J is TRBJ2-3 and V is TRBV12-5, with TRBD1 matching 9 bases. The V gene end was trimmed by 6 bases and the J gene end by 1 base; junction bases not matched to a gene: 5. Germline V gene data show CDR1 as LGHNT and CDR2 as FRNRAP. The CDR3 loop spans 15 amino acids. CDR3 amino acids: CASGGTGLGTDTQYF. CDR3 sequence (DNA): TGTGCTAGTGGGGGGACAGGGCTTGGCACAGATACGCAGTATTTT.